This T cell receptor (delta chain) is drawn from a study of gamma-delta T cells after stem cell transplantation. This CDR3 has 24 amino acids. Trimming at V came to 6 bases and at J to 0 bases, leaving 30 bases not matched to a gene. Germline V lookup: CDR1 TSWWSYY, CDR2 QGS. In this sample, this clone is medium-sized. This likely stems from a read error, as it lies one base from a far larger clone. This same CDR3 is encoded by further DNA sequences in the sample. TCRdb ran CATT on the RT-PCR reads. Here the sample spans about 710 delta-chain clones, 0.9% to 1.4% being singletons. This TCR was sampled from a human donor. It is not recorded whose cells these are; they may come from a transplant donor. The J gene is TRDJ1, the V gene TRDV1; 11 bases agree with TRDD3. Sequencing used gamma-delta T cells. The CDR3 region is CALGGDGLPLIWGILGPYTDKLIF. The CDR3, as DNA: TGTGCTCTTGGAGGAGACGGCCTCCCTCTGATCTGGGGGATACTTGGGCCTTACACCGATAAACTCATCTTT.